One and the same sample provided the 3 T cell receptor beta chains below, sequenced in a study of cytomegalovirus exposure and HLA in healthy donors. PCR employed 60 Vbeta and 13 Jbeta primers. Using immunoSEQ multiplex PCR, the repertoire was profiled, and TCRdb retains in-frame clones only, with some absent. The table has about 270,000 clones, approximately 70% seen once. Material: PBMCs. Receptors were obtained from a female donor in good health and CMV-seronegative.

Only a few counts were recorded for this clone. The chain joins TRBV28 to TRBJ2-7; TRBD1 might be the D (6 bases). The V gene's germline CDR1 is MDHEN and CDR2 SYDVKM. The CDR3 is 14 amino acids. Trimming shortened V by 5 bases and J by 3 bases, and 14 bases separated the two germline ends. The CDR3 DNA reads TGTGCCAGCAGTCTCCCGAAGGGGGACTACGAGCAGTACTTC. It yields the protein CASSLPKGDYEQYF.

The chain is built from TRBV7-2 and TRBJ1-1, with D unclear. The germline V and J ends were trimmed by 1 base and 1 base, with 7 bases remaining between them. There are 14 residues in the CDR3. Germline V lookup: CDR1 SGHTA, CDR2 FQGNSA. CDR3 protein: CASSLGHSNTEAFF. The CDR3, as DNA: TGTGCCAGCAGCTTAGGTCATTCGAACACTGAAGCTTTCTTT.

This clone was seen a handful of times. The chain combines TRBV30 with TRBJ1-2, with D uncertain. V lost 1 base and J 8 bases, leaving 23 bases between the germline ends. The germline CDR1 and CDR2 sequences are GTSNPN and SVGIG (reference sequence). This CDR3 spans 16 amino acids. CDR3: CAWSAIHLRGSRGYTF. CDR3 bases: TGTGCCTGGAGTGCGATTCATCTGAGAGGATCTCGGGGCTACACCTTC.